The T cell receptor (beta chain) under discussion was sequenced for a study of OX40 agonist ivuxolimab in advanced cancers. Overall study results and limits: Relative to CD4+ cells, CD8+ T cells on average had more expanded clones.

The germline V gene has CDR1 MDHEN and CDR2 SYDVKM. This CDR3 spans 16 amino acids. V lost 3 bases and J lost 4, with 16 bases in between. Sequencing used immunoSEQ multiplex PCR; TCRdb keeps in-frame clones, though not all of them. The sample carries about 120,000 clones, over 75% recorded once. Concerning this clone itself: The antigen is undetermined.

The TCR sequence derives from an adult with an advanced solid tumor such as melanoma, head and neck, liver or kidney cancer. The gene calls are TRBV28 and TRBJ1-3; a weak D match, TRBD1 (5 bases). Sample: CD4+ or CD8+ T cells sorted from blood, taken in a trial of the OX40 agonist ivuxolimab. The CDR3 spells CASSFAARVGGNTIYF. CDR3 DNA sequence: TGTGCCAGCAGTTTCGCCGCCAGGGTTGGCGGAAACACCATATATTTT.